The clone carrying this TCR beta chain has a handful of counts. The antigen is undetermined. The sample is drawn from a study of blood T cells in healthy people across ages. Overall study findings and caveats: Greater diversity and more naive CD4+ cells were seen in long-lived donors than in aged donors.

Between the trimmed V and J ends, which lost 0 bases and 0 bases, there was a span of 6 bases. Per germline, CDR1 PRHDT and CDR2 FYEKMQ (reference sequence). CDR3 length: 15 amino acids. A second PCR of 7 to 11 cycles used a sample-barcoded 5' primer and a J-beta primer mix. Every molecule of cDNA carried a tag from a template-switch adaptor with 12 random nucleotides. Every sample gave at least 2.5 million paired-end reads containing CDR3. TCRdb independently ran MiXCR on the 5' RACE reads; one entry per CDR3 protein. The data hold 450,000 to 650,000 distinct CDR3 sequences, with 24% observed a single time. Separately, the same data were catalogued under a study of T cells of mothers and their children.

The chain joins TRBV13 to TRBJ2-4; D remains unclear. The specimen was blood. The source is a boy between 10 and 17 years old in good health. The CDR3 here is CASSLGSLAKNIQYF. In nucleotides, the CDR3 is TGTGCCAGCAGCTTAGGAAGCCTAGCCAAAAACATTCAGTACTTC.